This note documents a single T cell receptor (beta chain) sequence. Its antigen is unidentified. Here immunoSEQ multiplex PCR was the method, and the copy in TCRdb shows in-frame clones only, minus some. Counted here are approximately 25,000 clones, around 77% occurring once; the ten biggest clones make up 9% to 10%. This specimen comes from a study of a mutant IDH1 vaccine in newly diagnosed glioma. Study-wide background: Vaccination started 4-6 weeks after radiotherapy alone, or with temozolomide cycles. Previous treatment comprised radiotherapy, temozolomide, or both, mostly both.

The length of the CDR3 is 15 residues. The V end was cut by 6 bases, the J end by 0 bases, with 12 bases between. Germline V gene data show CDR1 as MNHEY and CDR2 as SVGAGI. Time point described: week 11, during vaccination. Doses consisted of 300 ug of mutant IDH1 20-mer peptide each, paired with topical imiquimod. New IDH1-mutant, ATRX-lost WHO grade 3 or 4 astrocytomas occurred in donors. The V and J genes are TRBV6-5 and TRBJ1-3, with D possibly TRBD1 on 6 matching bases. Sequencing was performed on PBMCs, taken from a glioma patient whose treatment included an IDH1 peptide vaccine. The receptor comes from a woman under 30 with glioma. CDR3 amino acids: CASSRRGNSGNTIYF. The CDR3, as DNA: TGTGCCAGCAGCCGGAGGGGGAACTCTGGAAACACCATATATTTT.